This note documents a single T cell receptor beta chain sequence. Its target is not known. PCR was performed using 60 Vbeta and 13 Jbeta primers. Measured with immunoSEQ multiplex PCR; TCRdb has only the in-frame clones, and not every one. The data show roughly 250,000 clones, with under 90% seen just once and about 0.3% held by the top ten. The V gene's germline CDR1 is SGDLS and CDR2 YYNGEE. CDR3 length: 17 residues. J gave up 8 bases and V 0 bases, and 9 bases lay outside the gene matches. This entry is derived from a study of cytomegalovirus exposure and HLA in healthy donors. Study conclusions and caveats: Using the classifier, cytomegalovirus status was reportedly diagnosed with high specificity and sensitivity.

The sequence was collected from a girl between 2 and 10 years old in good health and CMV-seronegative. The V and J genes are TRBV9 and TRBJ2-1, with 12 nucleotides matching TRBD2. Sequencing was done on a sample of PBMCs. The CDR3 region is CASSVVPLAGGRDEQFF. CDR3 nucleotide sequence: TGTGCCAGCAGCGTAGTCCCCCTAGCGGGGGGGCGGGATGAGCAGTTCTTC.